The 7 T cell receptor beta chains in this list originate from one sample, sequenced in a study of cytomegalovirus exposure and HLA in healthy donors. The primer mix had 60 Vbeta and 13 Jbeta primers. The table came from immunoSEQ multiplex PCR; TCRdb's copy has only in-frame clones and leaves some out. The data show 150,000 to 200,000 clones, around nine tenths seen once. The sequencing input was PBMCs. Receptor source: a woman aged 18 to 35 in good health and CMV-seronegative.

This chain joins TRBV18 and TRBJ1-3; unclear D gene. V was shortened by 6 bases and J by 0 bases, with 15 bases between the two germline ends. The CDR3 length is 16 residues. Germline V gives CDR1 KGHSH, CDR2 LQKENI. The CDR3 loop reads CASSPNQDSSGNTIYF. The CDR3 DNA reads as TGTGCCAGCTCGCCAAACCAGGATTCCTCTGGAAACACCATATATTTT.

With regard to this clone: The junction does not match germline at one end; this may be a read error. Other DNA sequences in this specimen translate into the identical CDR3. The genes are TRBV6-1 and TRBJ1-5; TRBD1 aligns across 8 bases. The germline CDR1 and CDR2 sequences are MNHNS and SASEGT. The CDR3 totals 16 residues. The CDR3 spells CVSSGDPGQVGQPQHF. In DNA form, the CDR3 reads TGTGTCAGCAGTGGTGATCCGGGACAGGTCGGCCAGCCCCAGCACTTT.

Only one count was recorded for this clone. The gene calls are TRBV10-3 and TRBJ2-7, with TRBD1 matching 7 bases. V gave up 4 bases and J gave up 7 bases; unmatched junction bases: 7. The germline V gene encodes CDR1 ENHRY and CDR2 SYGVKD. The CDR3 sequence is 13 residues long. The CDR3: CAISVPGGREQYF. The CDR3 nucleotides read TGTGCCATCAGTGTGCCAGGGGGTCGGGAGCAGTACTTC.

Written as DNA, the CDR3 is TGTGCCACTACAGGGGCGGGCGGGGAGCTGTTTTTT. This encodes CATTGAGGELFF. V is TRBV10-3 and J is TRBJ2-2, with 7 bases lining up with TRBD1. CDR3 length: 12 residues. The V gene's germline CDR1 is ENHRY and CDR2 SYGVKD. Trimming took 10 bases from V and 7 from J; bases not matched to a gene: 6.

Concerning this clone itself: Other DNA sequences from this sample encode an identical CDR3 as well. The J gene is TRBJ1-4, the V gene TRBV7-9; TRBD1 aligns across 7 bases. V lost 5 bases, J lost 4 bases, and 4 bases stayed unmatched. CDR3 length equals 14 residues. Germline V lookup: CDR1 SEHNR, CDR2 FQNEAQ (reference sequence). CDR3 amino acids: CASSRDRGNEKLFF. The CDR3 coding sequence is TGTGCCAGCAGCCGGGACAGAGGTAATGAAAAACTGTTTTTT.

The chain recombines TRBV30 with TRBJ1-1; 7 nucleotides match TRBD1. Germline V lookup: CDR1 GTSNPN, CDR2 SVGIG (reference sequence). The CDR3 has 13 amino acids. V lost 5 bases to trimming and J lost 1 base; unmatched junction nucleotides: 4. The CDR3 loop is CAWGRQGNTEAFF. As DNA, the CDR3 is TGTGCCTGGGGTAGACAGGGGAACACTGAAGCTTTCTTT. The full variable domain, its missing parts supplied by reference TRBV30 and TRBJ1-1, is SQTIHQWPATLVQPVGSPLSLECTVEGTSNPNLYWYRQAAGRGLQLLFYSVGIGQISSEVPQNLSASRPQDRQFILSSKKLLLSDSGFYLCAWGRQGNTEAFFGQGTRLTVV.

The chain recombines TRBV28 with TRBJ1-1; the D gene is possibly TRBD1 (5 bases). Looked up from germline, CDR1 is MDHEN and CDR2 is SYDVKM. This CDR3 contains 15 residues. V lost 6 bases, J lost 2 bases, and 16 bases lay in between. The CDR3 spells CASSRGGDFNTEAFF. CDR3 bases: TGTGCCAGCAGCCGGGGGGGGGATTTCAACACTGAAGCTTTCTTT.